The entry that follows covers one TCR beta chain sequence. Antigen: not known. This entry belongs to a study of cytomegalovirus exposure and HLA in healthy donors. Points from the study as a whole: Researchers catalogued around 150 TCR beta chains as cytomegalovirus-associated. CMV serostatus was the only immune exposure information that was available. It has been reported that TCR beta sequences accurately predicted the HLA-A and HLA-B alleles of most subjects. Across HLA loci, a later analysis found differing TCR association rates, with DRB1 most and HLA-C fewest.

Use of 60 Vbeta and 13 Jbeta primers characterized the PCR. Libraries were prepared by immunoSEQ multiplex PCR; TCRdb keeps only in-frame clonotypes and omits some of them. The data contain some 95,000 clones, less than 70% of them singletons. The V end was cut by 5 bases, the J end by 5 bases, with 21 bases between. Germline CDR1 reads MDHEN; CDR2 reads SYDVKM. There are 16 residues in the CDR3. The TCR originated in a female donor in good health and CMV-seronegative. The specimen was PBMCs. The J gene is TRBJ1-2, the V gene TRBV28; perhaps TRBD1 as D (6 bases). The chain's CDR3 is CASSSILQGPIYGYTF. CDR3 nucleotide sequence: TGTGCCAGCAGTAGTATCCTACAGGGCCCAATTTATGGCTACACCTTC.